This record looks at one T cell receptor (beta chain) sequence and its context. The antigen remains undetermined. The junction and the germline gene differ at one end; a read error may be behind it. 5'RACE with 10-nucleotide random UMIs generated the cDNA. Using its own MiXCR run on the 5' RACE reads, TCRdb lists one record per CDR3 protein. This sample yields more than 70,000 distinct CDR3 sequences, of which 10% are seen a single time; about 2% belongs to the top ten. The data were taken from a study of neurological immune-mediated disorders. Study-level points and caveats: Subjects shared no identical expanded-clone CDR3 amino acid sequences, suggesting private TCR-beta repertoires in all groups. The greatest TCR clonal expansion occurred in HTLV-1-associated myelopathy and the least in multiple sclerosis, which fell below healthy controls.

CDR1 and CDR2 (germline): LNHNV, YYDKDF (reference sequence). This CDR3 is built from 14 residues. The rearrangement links TRBV15 to TRBJ2-1; D is perhaps TRBD1 or TRBD2 (5 bases each). This sequence was found in a middle-aged man in good health. The sequencing sample was made of PBMCs. The CDR3 sequence: CVTNGDPYYNEQFF. The CDR3 nucleotides read TGTGTCACCAACGGGGACCCCTACTATAATGAGCAGTTCTTC. The whole variable domain, remainder taken from reference TRBV15 and TRBJ2-1, is DAMVIQNPRYQVTQFGKPVTLSCSQTLNHNVMYWYQQKSSQAPKLLFHYYDKDFNNEADTPDNFQSRRPNTSFCFLDIRSPGLGDTAMYLCVTNGDPYYNEQFFGPGTRLTVL.